This is a list of T cell receptor beta chains from one sample in a study of molecular identifiers for immune sequencing clone quantification. TCRdb re-called the PCR reads with MiXCR, one entry per CDR3 protein. This sample carries hundreds of thousands of distinct CDR3 sequences, 20% of them seen once, and the ten largest clones take approximately 0.9%. Material for sequencing was naive CD8+ T cells from blood, with Jurkat cell RNA spiked in. These receptors were taken from a human donor in good health. Some libraries in this study had Jurkat cell RNA spiked in. CDR3s include the opening cysteine and the closing phenylalanine or tryptophan. D genes are given only for firm matches. Some rows have no size entry. The others give once, few or many, or a class for an expanded clone.

J,D,V,size,DNA,CDR3
TRBJ2-3,TRBD1,TRBV7-9,many,TGTGCCAGCACTAGGACAGGATTGGAAAGCACAGATACGCAGTATTTT,CASTRTGLESTDTQYF
TRBJ1-1,TRBD1,TRBV5-1,NA,TGCGCCAGCGGCTTGGGGGCAGGGGGGAGCACTGAAGCTTTCTTT,CASGLGAGGSTEAFF
TRBJ1-5,NA,TRBV2,few,TGTGCCAGCAGTGATCAGGGATGGGATCAGCCCCAGCATTTT,CASSDQGWDQPQHF
TRBJ1-5,NA,TRBV10-3,NA,TGTGCCATCAGTGTTTCACCAACGGCGTGGGGGACTCCCAATCAGCCCCAGCATTTT,CAISVSPTAWGTPNQPQHF
TRBJ2-5,TRBD2,TRBV4-3,NA,TGCGCCAGCAGCCAAGAGTTGTGGACTAGCACAGAGACCCAGTACTTC,CASSQELWTSTETQYF
TRBJ1-2,NA,TRBV29-1,many,TGCAGCGTTGAAGTGGCCAGGGGAGCTGGCTACACCTTC,CSVEVARGAGYTF
TRBJ2-2,NA,TRBV7-2,many,TGTGCCAGCAGCCCCCGACTCACCCGCCCCGGGGAGCTGTTTTTT,CASSPRLTRPGELFF
TRBJ2-7,NA,TRBV12-3/TRBV12-4,many,TGTGCCAGCAGTTTAAATGGGCAGGGGGGCTACGAGCAGTACTTC,CASSLNGQGGYEQYF
TRBJ2-3,TRBD2,TRBV6-5,many,TGTGCCAGCAGTTACGGACTAGCGGGGGGGCCGACAGATACGCAGTATTTT,CASSYGLAGGPTDTQYF
TRBJ1-1,NA,TRBV3-1,many,TGTGCCAGCAGCCAAGGACAACAGGGTTGGTTTGGAGCTTTCTTT,CASSQGQQGWFGAFF
TRBJ1-1,NA,TRBV11-2,many,TGTGCCAGCAGCGGGGACTGGTCCATGAACACTGAAGCTTTCTTT,CASSGDWSMNTEAFF
TRBJ2-1,NA,TRBV20-1,few,TGCAGTGCTAGAGATGGTGCTAGCTGGGGTGGTTTAAATGAGCAGTTCTTC,CSARDGASWGGLNEQFF
TRBJ2-5,TRBD2,TRBV4-3,few,TGCGCCAGCAGCGAACGGACTAGCGGGGGAGAGACCCAGTACTTC,CASSERTSGGETQYF
TRBJ2-7,NA,TRBV7-9,many,TGTGCCAGCAGCTTAGTGTTGGTAACCAGCTCCTACGAGCAGTACTTC,CASSLVLVTSSYEQYF
TRBJ1-1,NA,TRBV13,many,TGTGCCAGCAGCTTATTCCGGGGGGGGGTTGACACTGAAGCTTTCTTT,CASSLFRGGVDTEAFF
TRBJ2-3,TRBD1,TRBV9,few,TGTGCCAGCAGCCGCCCGGCGGGACAGGGGTCCATTCGCACAGATACGCAGTATTTT,CASSRPAGQGSIRTDTQYF
TRBJ2-2,TRBD1,TRBV28,few,TGTGCCAGCAGATACCGACAGGGGAGCGGGGAGCTGTTTTTT,CASRYRQGSGELFF
TRBJ2-3,TRBD2,TRBV6-5,many,TGTGCCAGCAGTTACTCGCCTAGCGGTAGCACAGATACGCAGTATTTT,CASSYSPSGSTDTQYF
TRBJ2-2,TRBD1,TRBV7-6,many,TGTGCCAGCAGCCAAGGACAGGGGGTCACCGGGGAGCTGTTTTTT,CASSQGQGVTGELFF
TRBJ1-1,NA,TRBV14,NA,TGTGCCAGCAGCCCAATGTGGGGGGAAGCTTTCTTT,CASSPMWGEAFF
TRBJ2-5,NA,TRBV2,many,TGTGCCAGCAGGATAGCCATCCGGGAGACCCAGTACTTC,CASRIAIRETQYF
TRBJ1-1,NA,TRBV10-3,many,TGTGCCATCAGCCTGACAGCAACCACTGAAGCTTTCTTT,CAISLTATTEAFF
TRBJ2-5,NA,TRBV19,NA,TGTGCCAGTAGCTCCGACTTCCAAGGAGAGACCCAGTACTTC,CASSSDFQGETQYF
TRBJ2-7,TRBD2,TRBV27,NA,TGTGCCAGCAGTTGGGGCGGGAGGGCCTACGAGCAGTACTTC,CASSWGGRAYEQYF
TRBJ2-1,NA,TRBV7-8,NA,TGTGCCAGCAGCTTAGGGCTAGCGAATGGATATGAGCAGTTCTTC,CASSLGLANGYEQFF
TRBJ1-5,NA,TRBV15,many,TGTGCCACCAGCTTGGGCCGCTTTGCCCAGCCCCAGCATTTT,CATSLGRFAQPQHF